Each of the 26 T cell receptor beta chains below was sequenced from the same sample in a study of T cell responses to AZD1222 COVID-19 vaccine. Measured with immunoSEQ multiplex PCR; TCRdb has only the in-frame clones, and not every one. The sample consists of 130,000 to 150,000 clones, 92% of them appearing once. Here the sequenced sample was peripheral blood, taken on day 0 of AZD1222 vaccination. The receptors shown here come from an adult in good health.

The chain recombines TRBV6-1 with TRBJ2-1; either TRBD1 or TRBD2 may supply D (6 bases each). Trimming cost V 1 base and J 7 bases, with 20 bases left between them. This CDR3 contains 17 residues. Germline lookup yields CDR1 MNHNS and CDR2 SASEGT. This chain's CDR3 is CASSEGLWRGVGNEQFF. As DNA, the CDR3 is TGTGCCAGCAGTGAAGGACTCTGGAGGGGGGTAGGGAATGAGCAGTTCTTC.

V and J are TRBV6-4 and TRBJ2-3; 9 nucleotides line up with TRBD2. Unmatched junction bases numbered 3, after V lost 3 bases and J lost 5 bases. The germline V gene has CDR1 MRHNA and CDR2 SNTAGT. The CDR3 contains 14 residues. The CDR3 spells CASSEKLAGDTQYF. CDR3 in DNA: TGTGCCAGCAGTGAAAAACTAGCGGGAGATACGCAGTATTTT.

The chain joins TRBV2 to TRBJ1-6; 9 nucleotides line up with TRBD1. Germline V gives CDR1 SNHLY, CDR2 FYNNEI. J gave up 5 bases and V 5 bases, and 13 bases lay outside the gene matches. The CDR3 runs 18 residues. The CDR3, as DNA: TGTGCCAGCAGTAGAACAGGGGGCGCGTGGGCTGATAATTCACCCCTCCACTTT. This sequence encodes CASSRTGGAWADNSPLHF.

The chain uses TRBV10-1 and TRBJ2-7; D is possibly TRBD2 (6 bases). Germline loops: CDR1 WNHNN, CDR2 SYGVQD (reference sequence). Trimming shortened V by 10 bases and J by 2 bases, and 18 bases separated the two germline ends. The CDR3 sequence is 14 residues long. The CDR3 loop reads CANSEGLPTYEQYF. In DNA form, the CDR3 reads TGCGCCAACAGCGAGGGACTGCCAACCTACGAGCAGTACTTC.

The chain carries TRBV9 and TRBJ1-2, with D unclear. The CDR3 length is 14 residues. With 5 bases removed from V and 7 bases from J, the gap between germline ends came to 18 bases. CDR1 is SGDLS and CDR2 is YYNGEE in the germline V gene. The CDR3 coding sequence is TGTGCCAGCAGTACCCCGGCGCGGGTGGGTGGCTACACCTTC. As protein: CASSTPARVGGYTF. The variable domain in full, with the rest retrieved from reference TRBV9 and TRBJ1-2, is DSGVTQTPKHLITATGQRVTLRCSPRSGDLSVYWYQQSLDQGLQFLIQYYNGEERAKGNILERFSAQQFPDLHSELNLSSLELGDSALYFCASSTPARVGGYTFGSGTRLTVV.

V gene TRBV7-9 combines with J gene TRBJ1-1; a possible D gene is TRBD1 (6 bases). There are 17 residues in the CDR3. Germline V gives CDR1 SEHNR, CDR2 FQNEAQ (reference sequence). Trimming removed 3 bases at V and 0 bases at J, with 17 bases between. CDR3 loop: CASSLGSGARMNTEAFF. CDR3 coding DNA: TGTGCCAGCAGCTTGGGTTCGGGGGCAAGGATGAACACTGAAGCTTTCTTT.

The rearrangement links TRBV5-1 to TRBJ2-7; D not resolved. V lost 4 bases and J 3 bases, leaving 17 bases between the germline ends. CDR1 SGHRS and CDR2 YFSETQ come from the germline V gene. CDR3 length equals 15 residues. This chain's CDR3 is CASSNPEWGVYEQYF. The CDR3, as DNA: TGCGCCAGCAGCAACCCCGAGTGGGGTGTCTACGAGCAGTACTTC.

This clone appeared a single time. This chain uses TRBV12-3 or TRBV12-4 with TRBJ1-4; no clear D. CDR3 length: 13 residues. V lost 5 bases to trimming and J lost 13 bases, with 17 bases between them. This chain's CDR3 is CASSPDRDLGLFF. The CDR3 nucleotides read TGTGCCAGCAGTCCCGACCGGGATTTAGGACTGTTTTTT.

The chain has TRBV6-6 and TRBJ2-7; D remains unclear. The CDR3 is 12 amino acids. V lost 2 bases to trimming and J lost 3 bases, with 5 bases between them. Germline-derived CDR1 and CDR2 are MNHNY and SVGAGI (reference sequence). CDR3: CASSYDRYEQYF. The CDR3 nucleotides are TGTGCCAGCAGTTACGACCGCTACGAGCAGTACTTC.

The chain has TRBV3-1 (or the pseudogene TRBV3-2) and TRBJ2-7, with D tentatively TRBD1 (6 bases). V lost 5 bases, J lost 4 bases, and 18 bases lay in between. The CDR3 loop spans 15 amino acids. Germline CDR1 LGHDT, CDR2 YNNKEL (reference sequence). CDR3 DNA: TGTGCCAGCAGCTCCAGGGGCTTCGGGGCTTACGAGCAGTACTTC. Translated: CASSSRGFGAYEQYF.

The chain recombines TRBV3-1 (or the pseudogene TRBV3-2) with TRBJ2-7; 11 nucleotides agree with TRBD2. J was trimmed by 3 bases and V by 4 bases; bases with no gene match: 5. The CDR3 contains 15 residues. Germline CDR1 and CDR2: LGHDT and YNNKEL (reference sequence). The CDR3 DNA sequence: TGTGCCAGCAGCCCCTTGACTAGCGGGAACTACGAGCAGTACTTC. Amino acid sequence: CASSPLTSGNYEQYF.

The chain recombines TRBV2 with TRBJ2-7, with 10 bases matching TRBD1. The J segment lost 7 bases and the V segment lost 4 bases, leaving 10 bases of the junction unmatched. This CDR3 region has 15 residues. Germline CDR1 reads SNHLY; CDR2 reads FYNNEI. CDR3: CASSGRDRGSEEQYF. The CDR3 coding sequence is TGTGCCAGCAGTGGCCGGGACAGGGGATCGGAGGAGCAGTACTTC.

The CDR3 is CASSEQGAGTDTQYF. In DNA, the CDR3 is TGTGCCAGCAGTGAACAGGGGGCGGGCACAGATACGCAGTATTTT. J is TRBJ2-3 and V is TRBV2, with 8 bases aligning to TRBD1. V lost 2 bases, J lost 1 base, and 2 bases stayed unmatched. Germline V gives CDR1 SNHLY, CDR2 FYNNEI. The CDR3 runs to 15 residues.

The genes are TRBV5-1 and TRBJ1-2; D gene unclear. Trimming stripped 5 bases from V and 7 bases from J, with 18 bases between. CDR3 length: 14 amino acids. The germline gives CDR1 SGHRS, CDR2 YFSETQ. The CDR3 sequence: CASSPAPGRFGYTF. CDR3 bases: TGCGCCAGCAGTCCGGCTCCCGGTCGGTTTGGCTACACCTTC.

The chain uses TRBV6-5 and TRBJ1-1; perhaps TRBD1 as D (6 bases). Trimming removed 8 bases from V and 5 bases from J, with 18 bases in between. This CDR3 spans 14 amino acids. Germline V gene data show CDR1 as MNHEY and CDR2 as SVGAGI. CDR3 loop: CASPAEGGRTEAFF. CDR3 sequence (DNA): TGTGCCAGCCCTGCCGAGGGGGGGAGGACTGAAGCTTTCTTT.

This chain connects TRBV29-1 to TRBJ2-1, with TRBD1 matching 7 bases. This CDR3 has 11 amino acids. V lost 6 bases and J lost 7; bases outside the gene matches: 3. Looked up from germline, CDR1 is SQVTM and CDR2 is ANQGSEA. The CDR3 bases are TGCAGCGTAGACAGGGCTAATGAGCAGTTCTTC. Protein: CSVDRANEQFF.

The chain recombines TRBV5-1 with TRBJ2-1; D is undetermined. The CDR3 consists of 16 residues. Germline V gene sequence: CDR1 SGHRS, CDR2 YFSETQ. The V gene lost 3 bases and the J gene lost 8 bases, with 21 bases spanning the gap. CDR3 protein: CASSSRRSLDLDEQFF. The CDR3 DNA follows: TGCGCCAGCAGCTCCCGACGGAGTCTGGATCTCGATGAGCAGTTCTTC.

This sequence joins TRBV4-2 and TRBJ2-1; 9 positions match TRBD2. After removal of 5 bases from V and 7 bases from J, the junction contained 12 bases not matched to a gene. Germline values: CDR1 LGHNA, CDR2 YNFKEQ. The CDR3 totals 16 residues. The CDR3 coding sequence is TGTGCCAGCAGCGAACGAGCGGGGGGCACTGGGAATGAGCAGTTCTTC. Translation: CASSERAGGTGNEQFF.

J is TRBJ1-1 and V is TRBV5-1; 10 positions match TRBD1. This CDR3 comprises 15 residues. CDR1 and CDR2 (germline): SGHRS, YFSETQ. The V gene end was trimmed by 4 bases and the J gene end by 4 bases; junction bases not matched to a gene: 7. CDR3 DNA: TGCGCCAGCAGCCTGGTGACAGGGGGCGGCACTGAAGCTTTCTTT. Translation gives CASSLVTGGGTEAFF.

CDR3 sequence: CASKPGSGNTIYF. The DNA of the CDR3 is TGCGCCAGCAAGCCAGGCTCTGGAAACACCATATATTTT. The chain uses TRBV10-2 and TRBJ1-3; D is ambiguous. Germline V gene data show CDR1 as WSHSY and CDR2 as SAAADI. Trimming pared 7 bases from V and 0 bases from J, leaving 7 bases between. The CDR3 is made up of 13 amino acids.

This clone was counted a single time. The CDR3 sequence: CASSQDRGSSSNQPQHF. The DNA for the CDR3 is TGTGCCAGCAGCCAAGATCGCGGCAGTTCTAGCAATCAGCCCCAGCATTTT. The gene calls are TRBV4-2 and TRBJ1-5; D is uncertain. The CDR3 extends over 17 amino acids. The germline V gene encodes CDR1 LGHNA and CDR2 YNFKEQ. V shed 0 bases and J shed 0 bases, with 12 bases lying between them.

V usage is TRBV2 and J usage is TRBJ2-1; 15 positions agree with TRBD2. The V gene end was trimmed by 6 bases and the J gene end by 7 bases; junction bases not matched to a gene: 4. The V gene's germline CDR1 is SNHLY and CDR2 FYNNEI. The CDR3 spans 15 residues. CDR3 in DNA: TGTGCCAGCAGCGGGACTAGCGGGGGGTTAAATGAGCAGTTCTTC. Protein product: CASSGTSGGLNEQFF.

The chain combines TRBV10-2 with TRBJ1-3; a possible D gene is TRBD1 (6 bases). V lost 6 bases to trimming and J lost 2 bases, with 17 bases between them. Germline CDR1 is WSHSY and CDR2 is SAAADI. The CDR3 is 16 residues long. CDR3 in amino acids: CASRSHRDTPGNTIYF. CDR3 nucleotide sequence: TGCGCCAGCAGGAGTCACAGGGATACTCCTGGAAACACCATATATTTT.

The genes are TRBV21-1 and TRBJ2-2; the DNA was not used to check the table's D call, TRBD1. TRBV21-1 is a recognized pseudogene. This CDR3 spans 18 amino acids. CDR3 in amino acids: CASSTTGTVIKHTGELFF. The CDR3 bases are TGTGCCAGCAGCACTACAGGGACGGTTATCAAACACACCGGGGAGCTGTTTTTT.

V gene TRBV7-9 combines with J gene TRBJ2-2, with TRBD1 matching 8 bases. Germline V gene sequence: CDR1 SEHNR, CDR2 FQNEAQ (reference sequence). CDR3 length: 16 amino acids. The junction had 10 bases not matched to a gene; V was cut back by 6 bases and J by 4 bases. The CDR3 is CASRFGQGQGTGELFF. In DNA, the CDR3 is TGTGCCAGCAGATTTGGACAGGGTCAGGGCACCGGGGAGCTGTTTTTT. Complete variable domain (other parts from reference TRBV7-9 and TRBJ2-2): DTGVSQNPRHKITKRGQNVTFRCDPISEHNRLYWYRQTLGQGPEFLTYFQNEAQLEKSRLLSDRFSAERPKGSFSTLEIQRTEQGDSAMYLCASRFGQGQGTGELFFGEGSRLTVL.

The CDR3: CASSLGPTEAFF. For the CDR3, the DNA is TGTGCCAGCAGCTTAGGGCCTACTGAAGCTTTCTTT. This chain uses TRBV5-4 with TRBJ1-1; D unresolved. V lost 2 bases and J lost 5, with 7 bases in between. The germline V gene has CDR1 SGHNT and CDR2 YYREEE (reference sequence). There are 12 residues in the CDR3.